This passage covers 27 T cell receptor beta chains from one sample sequenced in a study of CD8 T cells in Susac syndrome. The authors reverse transcribed roughly 0.5 to 1 ug RNA with random hexamers. TCRdb used MiXCR to reprocess the immunoSEQ multiplex PCR reads, holding one entry per CDR3 protein. The sample has a few hundred thousand distinct CDR3 sequences, 92% seen once; the top ten hold about 0.15%. Sequencing was carried out using CD8+ T cells from PBMCs. The receptors here all came from a human donor with multiple sclerosis.

CDR3 sequence reads: CSAGVGTGELFF. The DNA for the CDR3 is TGCAGCGCAGGGGTTGGGACCGGGGAGCTGTTTTTT. The rearrangement joins TRBV29-1 to TRBJ2-2, with D perhaps TRBD1 (6 bases). CDR1 SQVTM and CDR2 ANQGSEA come from the germline V gene. The CDR3 has 12 residues. V was cut by 7 bases and J by 5 bases, with 11 bases left in between.

The J gene is TRBJ2-1, the V gene TRBV2; 11 bases align to TRBD2. This CDR3 spans 17 amino acids. Germline values: CDR1 SNHLY, CDR2 FYNNEI. The V gene end was trimmed by 6 bases and the J gene end by 7 bases; junction bases not matched to a gene: 14. CDR3 sequence (DNA): TGTGCCAGCAGGACCCACCTTAGCGGGGGGGCCGTTAATGAGCAGTTCTTC. Amino acid sequence: CASRTHLSGGAVNEQFF.

This chain joins TRBV11-2 and TRBJ2-5; no clear D. CDR3 size: 14 residues. Germline values: CDR1 SGHAT, CDR2 FQNNGV. V lost 4 bases and J 1 base, leaving 10 bases between the germline ends. CDR3 sequence reads: CASSSFRAQETQYF. CDR3 in DNA: TGTGCCAGCAGCTCGTTTCGGGCCCAAGAGACCCAGTACTTC. The entire variable domain, with the rest obtained from reference TRBV11-2 and TRBJ2-5, is as follows: EAGVAQSPRYKIIEKRQSVAFWCNPISGHATLYWYQQILGQGPKLLIQFQNNGVVDDSQLPKDRFSAERLKGVDSTLKIQPAKLEDSAVYLCASSSFRAQETQYFGPGTRLLVL.

The chain carries TRBV10-3 and TRBJ2-1, with D unresolved. The CDR3 is 13 residues long. CDR1 and CDR2 (germline): ENHRY, SYGVKD. V lost 7 bases and J 0 bases, leaving 7 bases between the germline ends. This chain's CDR3 is CAITAVSYNEQFF. The CDR3 DNA is TGTGCCATCACGGCGGTCTCCTACAATGAGCAGTTCTTC.

This rearrangement joins TRBV15 to TRBJ1-2; tentatively, D is TRBD1 (5 bases). This CDR3 spans 13 amino acids. Germline V lookup: CDR1 LNHNV, CDR2 YYDKDF (reference sequence). V lost 6 bases, J lost 4 bases, and 12 bases lay in between. The CDR3 bases are TGTGCCACCAGAACCGACAGCTTCTATGGCTACACCTTC. Translation: CATRTDSFYGYTF.

The V gene is TRBV19, the J gene TRBJ2-2; weak D call: TRBD1 (5 bases). The V gene's germline CDR1 is LNHDA and CDR2 SQIVND (reference sequence). The CDR3 sequence is 14 residues long. The V gene lost 6 bases and the J gene lost 6 bases, with 14 bases spanning the gap. The CDR3 bases are TGTGCCAGTAGCCTGTTCAGGGATGCCGGGGAGCTGTTTTTT. Its protein product is CASSLFRDAGELFF.

The chain employs TRBV27 and TRBJ2-1; the D gene is possibly TRBD1 (5 bases). Germline V lookup: CDR1 MNHEY, CDR2 SMNVEV (reference sequence). The V and J ends lost 5 bases and 2 bases respectively, with 10 bases between them. The CDR3 loop spans 14 amino acids. CDR3 DNA: TGTGCCAGCAGTAGTTGGACACCCTACAATGAGCAGTTCTTC. Protein product: CASSSWTPYNEQFF.

The rearrangement joins TRBV6-2 or TRBV6-3 to TRBJ2-6, with 9 bases matching TRBD1. This CDR3 has 22 amino acids. CDR1 and CDR2 (germline): MNHEY, SVGEGT. Germline trimming cut 0 bases from V and 1 base from J; bases unmatched to any gene: 16. DNA of the CDR3: TGTGCCAGCAGTTACTCGGGGGACTTTGGGACAGGGCTCTGGTCTGGGGCCAACGTCCTGACTTTC. Encoded protein: CASSYSGDFGTGLWSGANVLTF.

This chain joins TRBV9 and TRBJ2-3, with 8 bases aligning to TRBD2. With V trimmed by 0 bases and J by 0 bases, 3 bases remained unmatched. The CDR3 length is 16 residues. Germline V gene data show CDR1 as SGDLS and CDR2 as YYNGEE. CDR3 loop: CASSVGSGKSTDTQYF. For the CDR3, the DNA is TGTGCCAGCAGCGTAGGTAGCGGGAAAAGCACAGATACGCAGTATTTT.

The chain combines TRBV7-8 with TRBJ2-7; no reliable D call. V gave up 3 bases and J gave up 3 bases, with 15 bases separating them. The length of the CDR3 is 15 residues. Looked up from germline, CDR1 is SGHVS and CDR2 is FQNEAQ. In nucleotides, the CDR3 is TGTGCCAGCAGCTTCCTTTGGGGTGTCGTCTACGAGCAGTACTTC. Protein sequence: CASSFLWGVVYEQYF.

The chain has TRBV19 and TRBJ2-7; D may correspond to TRBD1 or TRBD2 (5 bases each). Per the germline V gene, CDR1 is LNHDA and CDR2 is SQIVND (reference sequence). V was clipped by 4 bases and J by 4 bases, with 11 bases between them. The CDR3 sequence is 13 residues long. CDR3 sequence: CASSNGTTYEQYF. The CDR3 DNA follows: TGTGCCAGTAGTAACGGGACGACTTACGAGCAGTACTTC.

This sequence joins TRBV7-9 and TRBJ2-7; the D is unclear. The CDR3 sequence is 13 residues long. Germline loops: CDR1 SEHNR, CDR2 FQNEAQ (reference sequence). Trimming stripped 5 bases from V and 3 bases from J, with 11 bases between. This CDR3 reads CASSDRDRYEQYF. In DNA, the CDR3 is TGTGCCAGCAGCGATAGGGATCGCTACGAGCAGTACTTC. The variable domain in full, completed from reference TRBV7-9 and TRBJ2-7, reads DTGVSQNPRHKITKRGQNVTFRCDPISEHNRLYWYRQTLGQGPEFLTYFQNEAQLEKSRLLSDRFSAERPKGSFSTLEIQRTEQGDSAMYLCASSDRDRYEQYFGPGTRLTVT.

The V call is TRBV20-1, the J call TRBJ2-7, with D possibly TRBD2 on 6 matching bases. The length of the CDR3 is 15 residues. Between the trimmed V and J ends, which lost 0 bases and 1 base, there was a span of 13 bases. CDR1 is DFQATT and CDR2 is SNEGSKA in the germline V gene (reference sequence). The CDR3 sequence is CSARDDRLASYEQYF. For the CDR3, the DNA is TGCAGTGCTAGAGATGATCGGCTAGCGTCCTACGAGCAGTACTTC.

This chain links TRBV7-9 with TRBJ2-7; tentative D call: TRBD1 (6 bases). The germline V gene has CDR1 SEHNR and CDR2 FQNEAQ (reference sequence). Trimming left V 3 bases short and J 2 bases short, with 11 bases between. This CDR3 contains 14 residues. The CDR3 protein is CASSFSGETYEQYF. CDR3 bases: TGTGCCAGCAGCTTTTCAGGGGAGACCTACGAGCAGTACTTC.

The chain combines TRBV5-1 with TRBJ2-5; D possibly uses TRBD1 or TRBD2 (5 bases each). This CDR3 spans 15 amino acids. Germline CDR1 and CDR2: SGHRS and YFSETQ. The V end was cut by 5 bases, the J end by 1 base, with 15 bases between. The chain's CDR3 is CASSFSEGSQETQYF. CDR3 in DNA: TGCGCCAGCAGTTTTTCAGAGGGGAGCCAAGAGACCCAGTACTTC.

The J gene is TRBJ2-1, the V gene TRBV7-9; 9 bases line up with TRBD2. CDR1 is SEHNR, CDR2 FQNEAQ, per germline (reference sequence). V shed 8 bases and J 5 bases; nucleotides not matched to a gene: 4. CDR3 length: 13 residues. The CDR3 coding sequence is TGTGCCAGCTTAGCGGGGGAAAACAATGAGCAGTTCTTC. Translation gives CASLAGENNEQFF.

The V gene is TRBV29-1, the J gene TRBJ2-3, with 7 positions matching TRBD2. The J segment lost 10 bases and the V segment lost 3 bases, leaving 22 bases of the junction unmatched. Germline CDR1 reads SQVTM; CDR2 reads ANQGSEA. This CDR3 is built from 17 residues. CDR3 nucleotide sequence: TGCAGCGTTGAGGGAGGGTCCGGGCAAACTAATACCGGGGCGCAGTATTTT. Translated, it gives CSVEGGSGQTNTGAQYF.

V and J are TRBV6-2 or TRBV6-3 and TRBJ2-1; D gene ambiguous. Trimming cost V 0 bases and J 6 bases, with 6 bases left between them. The CDR3 is made up of 13 amino acids. Germline CDR1 and CDR2: MNHEY and SVGEGT. The CDR3 is CASSYSASNEQFF. CDR3 sequence (DNA): TGTGCCAGCAGTTACTCGGCAAGCAATGAGCAGTTCTTC.

The rearrangement uses TRBV30 and TRBJ2-7, with D possibly matching TRBD1 (6 bases). Germline V gene data show CDR1 as GTSNPN and CDR2 as SVGIG (reference sequence). The V end was cut by 5 bases, the J end by 7 bases, with 18 bases between. This CDR3 has 13 residues. Written as DNA, the CDR3 is TGTGCCTGGGAAATGGGACACCCTGGGGAGCAGTACTTC. Its translation: CAWEMGHPGEQYF.

This clonotype appeared once. The V call is TRBV5-1, the J call TRBJ2-3; D possibly corresponds to TRBD2 (6 bases). CDR1 SGHRS and CDR2 YFSETQ come from the germline V gene. The CDR3 runs to 13 residues. Deletions cut 6 bases from V and 4 bases from J, with 12 bases between. The CDR3 region has the DNA TGCGCCAGCAACGGAGGGGCTCCAGATACGCAGTATTTT. It codes for CASNGGAPDTQYF.

The V gene is TRBV3-1, the J gene TRBJ2-5, with D unresolved. Trimming took 2 bases from V and 3 from J, leaving 10 bases between them. Germline CDR1 LGHDT, CDR2 YNNKEL (reference sequence). There are 14 residues in the CDR3. This chain's CDR3 is CASSQFWVEETQYF. DNA of the CDR3: TGTGCCAGCAGCCAATTCTGGGTAGAAGAGACCCAGTACTTC.

This rearrangement joins TRBV20-1 to TRBJ2-2; D remains ambiguous. There are 14 residues in the CDR3. Germline CDR1 is DFQATT and CDR2 is SNEGSKA (reference sequence). Deletions cut 7 bases from V and 5 bases from J, with 17 bases between. The CDR3 nucleotides read TGCAGTGTCCCTGGTGGGGTGGAGACCGGGGAGCTGTTTTTT. This translates into CSVPGGVETGELFF.

The chain joins TRBV9 to TRBJ1-2; a weak D match, TRBD1 (6 bases). The V gene's germline CDR1 is SGDLS and CDR2 YYNGEE. Trimming shortened V by 4 bases and J by 3 bases, and 19 bases separated the two germline ends. The CDR3 covers 16 residues. The CDR3: CASSPNTGNPYYGYTF. CDR3 DNA: TGTGCCAGCAGCCCAAATACAGGGAACCCCTACTATGGCTACACCTTC.

The V and J genes are TRBV20-1 and TRBJ2-7, with TRBD2 matching 14 bases. Germline V gene lookup returns CDR1 DFQATT and CDR2 SNEGSKA (reference sequence). The J segment lost 1 base and the V segment lost 5 bases, leaving 16 bases of the junction unmatched. The CDR3 loop spans 19 amino acids. The CDR3 sequence is CSAPAPPGTSGRSSYEQYF. The CDR3 DNA follows: TGCAGTGCTCCCGCGCCCCCAGGGACTAGCGGGAGATCATCCTACGAGCAGTACTTC.

The V gene is TRBV4-1, the J gene TRBJ2-7; D is possibly TRBD2 (5 bases). Per germline, CDR1 MGHRA and CDR2 YSYEKL. V gave up 3 bases and J gave up 3 bases, with 9 bases separating them. The CDR3 totals 13 residues. CDR3 in amino acids: CASSQGELYEQYF. DNA for the CDR3: TGCGCCAGCAGCCAGGGAGAACTCTACGAGCAGTACTTC.

V gene TRBV29-1 combines with J gene TRBJ1-4, with D maybe TRBD1 (5 bases). This CDR3 is 13 amino acids long. The V end was cut by 5 bases, the J end by 7 bases, with 14 bases between. CDR1 is SQVTM and CDR2 is ANQGSEA in the germline V gene. Here the CDR3 DNA reads TGCAGCGTTTACCCAGGGCTCGGTGAAAAACTGTTTTTT. It codes for CSVYPGLGEKLFF.

This chain connects TRBV7-9 to TRBJ2-5, with TRBD2 matching over 7 bases. The germline CDR1 and CDR2 sequences are SEHNR and FQNEAQ (reference sequence). V shed 4 bases and J 4 bases; nucleotides not matched to a gene: 9. This CDR3 is built from 15 residues. Here the CDR3 DNA reads TGTGCCAGCAGCTGGGGGACTAATCTTCGAGAGACCCAGTACTTC. Amino acid sequence: CASSWGTNLRETQYF.